The T cell receptor (beta chain) described here comes from a study of cytomegalovirus exposure and HLA in healthy donors. PCR involved 60 Vbeta and 13 Jbeta primers. Repertoires were generated with immunoSEQ multiplex PCR, while TCRdb's copy carries only in-frame clones and drops some. This table holds under 200,000 clones, roughly 84% found once. The CDR3 totals 16 residues. The germline V gene encodes CDR1 SGHVS and CDR2 FNYEAQ. Deletions cut 5 bases from V and 0 bases from J, with 15 bases between. This receptor was obtained from a woman aged 45-59 years in good health and CMV-seropositive. The rearrangement uses TRBV7-6 and TRBJ2-3; D may be TRBD2 (5 bases). Sequencing input: PBMCs. In nucleotides, the CDR3 is TGTGCCAGCAGCCTTAACCCGGGGATAAGCACAGATACGCAGTATTTT. It yields the protein CASSLNPGISTDTQYF.